A selection of T cell receptor beta chains follows, all from one sample in a study of response to subunit inactivated influenza vaccine. TCRdb recomputed calls from the RT-PCR reads with MiXCR, one row per CDR3 protein. In the table there are roughly 500,000 distinct CDR3 sequences, about 15% of which are singletons. This specimen consisted of CD4+ T cells sorted from PBMCs, obtained about 24 months after vaccination. These receptors originate from a man in his fifties or sixties who received an inactivated influenza vaccine. The CDR3 runs from the conserved cysteine through the conserved F or W. The D gene is left open where the match is weak. Expanded clones are given a class, and other clones once, few, many or no size at all.

V gene: TRBV5-1; clone size: NA; D gene: TRBD2; J gene: TRBJ2-1; CDR3 length: 17; CDR3 DNA: TGCGCCAGCAGCTTGTACCCGCCTAGCGGGGGGGCCTCTGAGCAGTTCTTC; CDR3 protein: CASSLYPPSGGASEQFF
V gene: TRBV7-2; clone size: few; D gene: NA; J gene: TRBJ2-1; CDR3 length: 14; CDR3 DNA: TGTGCCAGCAGCTTAGGCGGAGGGTCAAATGAGCAGTTCTTC; CDR3 protein: CASSLGGGSNEQFF
V gene: TRBV15; clone size: NA; D gene: NA; J gene: TRBJ1-4; CDR3 length: 14; CDR3 DNA: TGTGCCACCAGAACAGGGCGGGGAACTGAAAAACTGTTTTTT; CDR3 protein: CATRTGRGTEKLFF
V gene: TRBV7-9; clone size: few; D gene: NA; J gene: TRBJ1-1; CDR3 length: 12; CDR3 DNA: TGTGCCAGCAGCTTACCACTAGCAGGGGCGATATTT; CDR3 protein: CASSLPLAGAIF
V gene: TRBV24-1; clone size: few; D gene: NA; J gene: TRBJ1-2; CDR3 length: 13; CDR3 DNA: TGTGCCACCAGTGATTCGGAGGGTCGCGGCTACACCTTC; CDR3 protein: CATSDSEGRGYTF
V gene: TRBV7-2; clone size: NA; D gene: TRBD1; J gene: TRBJ2-2; CDR3 length: 15; CDR3 DNA: TGTGCCAGCAGCTTGAGGGGGCGGGACACCGGGGAGCTGTTTTTT; CDR3 protein: CASSLRGRDTGELFF
V gene: TRBV28; clone size: NA; D gene: NA; J gene: TRBJ1-2; CDR3 length: 13; CDR3 DNA: TGTGCCAGCAACGGAGGGGGGGACTATGGCTACACCTTC; CDR3 protein: CASNGGGDYGYTF
V gene: TRBV20-1; clone size: few; D gene: TRBD1; J gene: TRBJ1-2; CDR3 length: 13; CDR3 DNA: TGCAGTGCTAGGGGTGACAGGGGCTGGGGCTACACCTTC; CDR3 protein: CSARGDRGWGYTF
V gene: TRBV15; clone size: NA; D gene: NA; J gene: TRBJ2-7; CDR3 length: 14; CDR3 DNA: TGTGCCACCAGCAGAGATTGGCAGGGTAACGAGCAGTACTTC; CDR3 protein: CATSRDWQGNEQYF
V gene: TRBV13; clone size: few; D gene: NA; J gene: TRBJ1-1; CDR3 length: 13; CDR3 DNA: TGTGCCAGCAGGAGGCGGCTGAACACTGAAGCTTTCTTT; CDR3 protein: CASRRRLNTEAFF
V gene: TRBV7-2; clone size: NA; D gene: TRBD2; J gene: TRBJ2-7; CDR3 length: 14; CDR3 DNA: TGTGCCAGCACCCCGCGGGGGGAAGGATACGAGCAGTACTTC; CDR3 protein: CASTPRGEGYEQYF
V gene: TRBV29-1; clone size: many; D gene: TRBD1; J gene: TRBJ2-3; CDR3 length: 14; CDR3 DNA: TGCAGCGCTGACCCGGGACAGGGGGCAGATACGCAGTATTTT; CDR3 protein: CSADPGQGADTQYF
V gene: TRBV4-1; clone size: NA; D gene: NA; J gene: TRBJ2-2; CDR3 length: 14; CDR3 DNA: TGCGCCAGCAGCCAAGCCGGGGGCTTCGGGGAGCTGTTTTTT; CDR3 protein: CASSQAGGFGELFF
V gene: TRBV7-9; clone size: few; D gene: NA; J gene: TRBJ1-1; CDR3 length: 14; CDR3 DNA: TGTGCCAGCAGCCCATTGTATCGGACCACTGAAGCTTTCTTT; CDR3 protein: CASSPLYRTTEAFF
V gene: TRBV3-1; clone size: NA; D gene: NA; J gene: TRBJ2-5; CDR3 length: 14; CDR3 DNA: TGTGCCAGCAGCCAAGATTCCAAGAGGGAGACCCAGTACTTC; CDR3 protein: CASSQDSKRETQYF
V gene: TRBV5-6; clone size: NA; D gene: NA; J gene: TRBJ2-5; CDR3 length: 13; CDR3 DNA: TGTGCCAGCAGCTTGGGGCTCGGAGGGACCCAGTACTTC; CDR3 protein: CASSLGLGGTQYF
V gene: TRBV12-3/TRBV12-4; clone size: NA; D gene: NA; J gene: TRBJ2-3; CDR3 length: 12; CDR3 DNA: TGTGCCAGCAGTTTCGGACTGAATACGCAGTATTTT; CDR3 protein: CASSFGLNTQYF
V gene: TRBV24-1; clone size: NA; D gene: TRBD2; J gene: TRBJ2-1; CDR3 length: 15; CDR3 DNA: TGTGCCACCAGTGAAGGCGGGGGGCTTAACAATGAGCAGTTCTTC; CDR3 protein: CATSEGGGLNNEQFF
V gene: TRBV29-1; clone size: few; D gene: NA; J gene: TRBJ2-6; CDR3 length: 16; CDR3 DNA: TGCAGCGTTGAAAGAGTTCCCGTCTCTGGGGCCAACGTCCTGACTTTC; CDR3 protein: CSVERVPVSGANVLTF
V gene: TRBV12-3/TRBV12-4; clone size: few; D gene: TRBD1; J gene: TRBJ2-7; CDR3 length: 16; CDR3 DNA: TGTGCCAGCAGCGCCGATGGGACAGGGTGGTCCTACGAGCAGTACTTC; CDR3 protein: CASSADGTGWSYEQYF
V gene: TRBV4-1; clone size: NA; D gene: TRBD2; J gene: TRBJ2-7; CDR3 length: 15; CDR3 DNA: TGCGCCAGCCGACCGGGACTAGCGGATTTCTACGAGCAGTACTTC; CDR3 protein: CASRPGLADFYEQYF
V gene: TRBV12-3/TRBV12-4; clone size: few; D gene: NA; J gene: TRBJ2-6; CDR3 length: 14; CDR3 DNA: TGTGCCAGCGGACGGGAATCTGGGGCCAACGTCCTGACTTTC; CDR3 protein: CASGRESGANVLTF
V gene: TRBV7-2; clone size: NA; D gene: NA; J gene: TRBJ2-1; CDR3 length: 17; CDR3 DNA: TGTGCCAGCAGCGAATCAAGGTGGAGGGGGCACAACAATGAGCAGTTCTTC; CDR3 protein: CASSESRWRGHNNEQFF
V gene: TRBV20-1; clone size: few; D gene: NA; J gene: TRBJ2-1; CDR3 length: 15; CDR3 DNA: TGCAGTGCTCAGTCCGGGACGGAAAAGGGCTATGAGCAGTTCTTC; CDR3 protein: CSAQSGTEKGYEQFF
V gene: TRBV27; clone size: many; D gene: NA; J gene: TRBJ1-2; CDR3 length: 17; CDR3 DNA: TGTGCCAGCAGTCGTATCGCCAGGGTAGGATCTGACTATGGCTACACCTTC; CDR3 protein: CASSRIARVGSDYGYTF
V gene: TRBV29-1; clone size: NA; D gene: TRBD1; J gene: TRBJ1-4; CDR3 length: 12; CDR3 DNA: TGCAGCGGGGGACAGACGAATGAAAAACTGTTTTTT; CDR3 protein: CSGGQTNEKLFF
V gene: TRBV5-1; clone size: NA; D gene: TRBD1; J gene: TRBJ2-1; CDR3 length: 14; CDR3 DNA: TGCGCCAGCAGCGGGTCACAGGGGTACAATGAGCAGTTCTTC; CDR3 protein: CASSGSQGYNEQFF
V gene: TRBV2; clone size: NA; D gene: NA; J gene: TRBJ1-1; CDR3 length: 13; CDR3 DNA: TGTGCCAGCAGCGCCACACCGGGCACTGAAGCTTTCTTT; CDR3 protein: CASSATPGTEAFF
V gene: TRBV5-1; clone size: NA; D gene: NA; J gene: TRBJ1-2; CDR3 length: 15; CDR3 DNA: TGCGCCAGCAGCCTCCGGACAGCAGAGGGAAGGGGCTACACCTTC; CDR3 protein: CASSLRTAEGRGYTF
V gene: TRBV29-1; clone size: NA; D gene: NA; J gene: TRBJ2-2; CDR3 length: 14; CDR3 DNA: TGCAGCGGGGGTGGGGGCGCGGGCACCGGGGAGCTGTTTTTT; CDR3 protein: CSGGGGAGTGELFF
V gene: TRBV7-6; clone size: NA; D gene: TRBD1; J gene: TRBJ2-3; CDR3 length: 15; CDR3 DNA: TGTGCCAGCAGCTCAGGGGGCATGGGCACAGATACGCAGTATTTT; CDR3 protein: CASSSGGMGTDTQYF
V gene: TRBV24-1; clone size: once; D gene: NA; J gene: TRBJ2-1; CDR3 length: 13; CDR3 DNA: TGTGCCACCAGTGATCCCACGTCCAATGAGCAGTTCTTC; CDR3 protein: CATSDPTSNEQFF
V gene: TRBV4-1; clone size: NA; D gene: TRBD1; J gene: TRBJ1-5; CDR3 length: 15; CDR3 DNA: TGCGCCAGCAGCCGTCCAGGGGGCGGCCATCAGCCCCAGCATTTT; CDR3 protein: CASSRPGGGHQPQHF
V gene: TRBV7-8; clone size: NA; D gene: TRBD1; J gene: TRBJ1-4; CDR3 length: 17; CDR3 DNA: TGTGCCAGCAGCCGATCACAGGGGGCGACTACAGGTGGAAAACTGTTTTTT; CDR3 protein: CASSRSQGATTGGKLFF
V gene: TRBV7-7; clone size: many; D gene: NA; J gene: TRBJ2-5; CDR3 length: 15; CDR3 DNA: TGTGCCAGCAGCCGATCCGGGACTCAAAGAGAGACCCAGTACTTC; CDR3 protein: CASSRSGTQRETQYF
V gene: TRBV11-2; clone size: NA; D gene: NA; J gene: TRBJ2-1; CDR3 length: 18; CDR3 DNA: TGTGCCAGCAGCTTAGACTGGGCGGACTCGGTCTCCTACAATGAGCAGTTCTTC; CDR3 protein: CASSLDWADSVSYNEQFF
V gene: TRBV18; clone size: NA; D gene: NA; J gene: TRBJ2-1; CDR3 length: 15; CDR3 DNA: TGTGCCAGCTCACTCCTAGCCACAAAGGGCGATGAGCAGTTCTTC; CDR3 protein: CASSLLATKGDEQFF
V gene: TRBV20-1; clone size: few; D gene: TRBD2; J gene: TRBJ2-3; CDR3 length: 19; CDR3 DNA: TGCAGTGCTAGAGATTGGGGACTAGCCAAAGGAACACCCACAGATACGCAGTATTTT; CDR3 protein: CSARDWGLAKGTPTDTQYF
V gene: TRBV11-3; clone size: many; D gene: NA; J gene: TRBJ2-5; CDR3 length: 18; CDR3 DNA: TGTGCCAGCGCCCAAGCCCGTCCGCTTGGTGGGGGGCGGGTGACCCAGTACTTC; CDR3 protein: CASAQARPLGGGRVTQYF
V gene: TRBV11-2; clone size: NA; D gene: TRBD2; J gene: TRBJ2-7; CDR3 length: 14; CDR3 DNA: TGTGCCAGCAGCTCCGGGACTAAACCCTACGAGCAGTACTTC; CDR3 protein: CASSSGTKPYEQYF
V gene: TRBV12-3/TRBV12-4; clone size: few; D gene: TRBD1; J gene: TRBJ1-2; CDR3 length: 16; CDR3 DNA: TGTGCCAGCAGTTTCAGGAGGATAGGGACAGGGAACGGCTACACCTTC; CDR3 protein: CASSFRRIGTGNGYTF
V gene: TRBV5-1; clone size: once; D gene: TRBD2; J gene: TRBJ2-1; CDR3 length: 14; CDR3 DNA: TGCGCCAGCAGCAGCGGGAGGGCCCGTCGCGAGCAGTTCTTC; CDR3 protein: CASSSGRARREQFF
V gene: TRBV9; clone size: few; D gene: NA; J gene: TRBJ1-3; CDR3 length: 14; CDR3 DNA: TGTGCCAGCAGCCCCCGTTACGGCGAGGACACCATATATTTT; CDR3 protein: CASSPRYGEDTIYF
V gene: TRBV20-1; clone size: NA; D gene: TRBD1; J gene: TRBJ2-3; CDR3 length: 15; CDR3 DNA: TGCAGTGCTAGAGACGGACAGGGGGCATCAGATACGCAATATTTT; CDR3 protein: CSARDGQGASDTQYF
V gene: TRBV2; clone size: few; D gene: TRBD2; J gene: TRBJ2-2; CDR3 length: 17; CDR3 DNA: TGTGCCAGCAGTGAAGCGCCTCCCAGCGGGGGGACCGGGGAGCTGTTTTTT; CDR3 protein: CASSEAPPSGGTGELFF
V gene: TRBV9; clone size: NA; D gene: NA; J gene: TRBJ1-1; CDR3 length: 15; CDR3 DNA: TGTGCCAGCAGCAGGGAAGGGGGAATGAACACTGAAGCTTTCTTT; CDR3 protein: CASSREGGMNTEAFF
V gene: TRBV5-1; clone size: NA; D gene: NA; J gene: TRBJ2-2; CDR3 length: 15; CDR3 DNA: TGCGCCAGCAGCTTGCGTGTGTCGGGGACCGGGGAGCTGTTTTTT; CDR3 protein: CASSLRVSGTGELFF